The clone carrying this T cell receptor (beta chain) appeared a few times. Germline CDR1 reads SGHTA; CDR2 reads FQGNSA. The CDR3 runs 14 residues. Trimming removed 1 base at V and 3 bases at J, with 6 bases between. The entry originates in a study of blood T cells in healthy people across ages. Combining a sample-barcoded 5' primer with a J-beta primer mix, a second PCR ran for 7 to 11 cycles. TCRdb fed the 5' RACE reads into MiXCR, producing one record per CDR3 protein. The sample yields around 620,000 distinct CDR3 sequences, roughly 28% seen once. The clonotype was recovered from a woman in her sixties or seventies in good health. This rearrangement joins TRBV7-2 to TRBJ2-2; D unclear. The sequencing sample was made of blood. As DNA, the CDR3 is TGTGCCAGCAGCTTAGTTCAGTACACCGGGGAGCTGTTTTTT. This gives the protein CASSLVQYTGELFF. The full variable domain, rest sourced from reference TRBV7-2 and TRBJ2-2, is GAGVSQSPSNKVTEKGKDVELRCDPISGHTALYWYRQSLGQGLEFLIYFQGNSAPDKSGLPSDRFSAERTGGSVSTLTIQRTQQEDSAVYLCASSLVQYTGELFFGEGSRLTVL.